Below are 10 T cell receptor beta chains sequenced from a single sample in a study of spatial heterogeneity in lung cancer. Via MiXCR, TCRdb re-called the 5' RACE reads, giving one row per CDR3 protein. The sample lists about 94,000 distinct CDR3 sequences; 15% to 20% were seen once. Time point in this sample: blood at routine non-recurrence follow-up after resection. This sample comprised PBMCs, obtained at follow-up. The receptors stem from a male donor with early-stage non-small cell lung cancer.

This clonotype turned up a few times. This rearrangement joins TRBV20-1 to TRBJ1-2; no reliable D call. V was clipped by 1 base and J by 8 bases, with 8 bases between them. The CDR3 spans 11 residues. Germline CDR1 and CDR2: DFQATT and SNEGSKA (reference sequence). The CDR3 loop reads CSARVVTGYTF. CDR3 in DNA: TGCAGTGCTAGAGTGGTCACCGGCTACACCTTC.

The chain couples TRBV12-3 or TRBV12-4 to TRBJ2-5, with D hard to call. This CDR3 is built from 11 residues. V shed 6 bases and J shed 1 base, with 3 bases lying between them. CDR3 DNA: TGTGCCAGCAGGGGCCAAGAGACCCAGTACTTC. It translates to CASRGQETQYF.

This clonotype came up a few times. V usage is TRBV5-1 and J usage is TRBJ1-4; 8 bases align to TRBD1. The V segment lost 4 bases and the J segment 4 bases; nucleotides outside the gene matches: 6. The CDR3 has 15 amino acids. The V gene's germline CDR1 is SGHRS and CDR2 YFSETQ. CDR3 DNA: TGCGCCAGCAGCGCCCCGGGACAGGTTAATGAAAAACTGTTTTTT. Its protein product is CASSAPGQVNEKLFF.

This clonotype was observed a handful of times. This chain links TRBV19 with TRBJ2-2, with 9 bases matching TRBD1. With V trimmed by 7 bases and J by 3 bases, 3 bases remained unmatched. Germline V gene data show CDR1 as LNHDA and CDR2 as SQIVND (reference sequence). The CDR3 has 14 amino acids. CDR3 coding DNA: TGTGCCAGTAAGGGGACAGGGTACACCGGGGAGCTGTTTTTT. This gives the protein CASKGTGYTGELFF.

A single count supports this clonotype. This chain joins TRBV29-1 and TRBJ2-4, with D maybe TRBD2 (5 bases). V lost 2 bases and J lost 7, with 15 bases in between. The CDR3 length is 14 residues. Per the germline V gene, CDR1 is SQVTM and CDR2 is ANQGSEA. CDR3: CSVEINFGGNIQYF. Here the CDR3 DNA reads TGCAGCGTTGAAATTAACTTCGGCGGGAACATTCAGTACTTC.

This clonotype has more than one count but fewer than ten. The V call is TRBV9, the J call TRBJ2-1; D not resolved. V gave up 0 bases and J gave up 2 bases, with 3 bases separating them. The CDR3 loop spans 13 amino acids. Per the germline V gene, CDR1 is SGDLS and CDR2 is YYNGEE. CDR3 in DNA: TGTGCCAGCAGCGTAGGAGCCTACAATGAGCAGTTCTTC. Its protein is CASSVGAYNEQFF.

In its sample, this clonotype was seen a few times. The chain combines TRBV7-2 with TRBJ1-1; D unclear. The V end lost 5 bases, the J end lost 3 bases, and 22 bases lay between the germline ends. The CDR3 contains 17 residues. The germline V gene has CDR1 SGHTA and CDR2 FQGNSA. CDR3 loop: CASSTNPGSATYTEAFF. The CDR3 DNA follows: TGTGCCAGCAGCACTAACCCGGGGAGTGCGACATACACTGAAGCTTTCTTT.

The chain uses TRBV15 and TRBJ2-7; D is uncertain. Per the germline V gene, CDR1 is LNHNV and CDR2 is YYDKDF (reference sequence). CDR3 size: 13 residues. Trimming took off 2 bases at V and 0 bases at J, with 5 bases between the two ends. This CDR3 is CATSRQFSYEQYF. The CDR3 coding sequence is TGTGCCACCAGCAGACAGTTCTCCTACGAGCAGTACTTC. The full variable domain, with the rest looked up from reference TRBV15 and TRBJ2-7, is DAMVIQNPRYQVTQFGKPVTLSCSQTLNHNVMYWYQQKSSQAPKLLFHYYDKDFNNEADTPDNFQSRRPNTSFCFLDIRSPGLGDTAMYLCATSRQFSYEQYFGPGTRLTVT.

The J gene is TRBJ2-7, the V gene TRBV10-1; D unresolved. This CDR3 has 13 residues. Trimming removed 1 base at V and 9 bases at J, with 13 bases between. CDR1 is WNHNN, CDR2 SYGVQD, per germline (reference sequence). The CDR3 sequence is CASSEYVGSRQYV. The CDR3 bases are TGCGCCAGCAGTGAGTATGTGGGATCAAGGCAGTACGTC.

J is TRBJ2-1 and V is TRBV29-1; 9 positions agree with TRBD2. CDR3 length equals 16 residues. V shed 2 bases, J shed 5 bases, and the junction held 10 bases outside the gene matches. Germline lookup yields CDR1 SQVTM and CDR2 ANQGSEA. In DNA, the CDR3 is TGCAGCGTTGAACCCGTTAGCGGGAGTTATAACAATGAGCAGTTCTTC. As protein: CSVEPVSGSYNNEQFF.